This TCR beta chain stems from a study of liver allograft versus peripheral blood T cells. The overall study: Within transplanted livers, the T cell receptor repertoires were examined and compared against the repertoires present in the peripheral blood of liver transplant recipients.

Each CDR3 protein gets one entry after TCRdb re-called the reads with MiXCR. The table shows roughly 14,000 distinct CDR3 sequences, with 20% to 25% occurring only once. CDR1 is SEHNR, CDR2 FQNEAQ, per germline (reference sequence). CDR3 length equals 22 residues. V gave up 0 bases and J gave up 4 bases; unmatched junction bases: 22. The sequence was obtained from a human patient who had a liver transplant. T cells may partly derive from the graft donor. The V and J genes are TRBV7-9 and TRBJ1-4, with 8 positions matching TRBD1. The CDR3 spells CASSLAAPQTGTGDGGNEKLFF. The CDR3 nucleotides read TGTGCCAGCAGCTTAGCGGCCCCCCAAACCGGGACAGGCGATGGGGGTAATGAAAAACTGTTTTTT.